This TCR beta chain was profiled in a study of T cells after yellow fever vaccination. TCRdb fed the 5' RACE reads into MiXCR, producing one record per CDR3 protein. The repertoire includes roughly 150,000 distinct CDR3 sequences, 7.7% of them detected once, and roughly 0.77% sits in the top ten. Ten or more counts support this clonotype. This CDR3 contains 18 residues. The germline V gene has CDR1 MNHEY and CDR2 SMNVEV (reference sequence). Trimming cost V 2 bases and J 8 bases; bases outside gene matches: 18. The gene calls are TRBV27 and TRBJ2-1; 7 bases agree with TRBD2. The sample in question was CD4+ T cells sorted from PBMCs, obtained 5 days after the yellow fever booster vaccination. This clonotype originated in a man aged 25-45 years who received the YFV17D yellow fever vaccine. The CDR3 loop reads CASSLGGGSGEGRHEQFF. Written as DNA, the CDR3 is TGTGCCAGCAGTTTAGGCGGGGGTTCCGGGGAGGGCCGGCATGAGCAGTTCTTC.